This T cell receptor beta chain was captured in a study of blood T cell repertoires in COVID-19. The wider study: PBMCs, B-cell-depleted T cells, or T cells were the source of the cDNA or gDNA that made up the material.

The Seattle patients, enrolled during active infection, were followed longitudinally. Trimming pared 2 bases from V and 3 bases from J, leaving 8 bases between. This CDR3 has 14 residues. Germline values: CDR1 LNHDA, CDR2 SQIVND (reference sequence). Authors' data handling: From reference gene primer amplification, estimates of nucleated cell counts were derived. Profiled with immunoSEQ multiplex PCR; TCRdb holds only in-frame clones, not every one. D and trimming come from the DNA, and the V and J calls and clone size come from that table. The sample has about 160,000 clones, roughly 82% seen once. The J gene is TRBJ1-5, the V gene TRBV19; no firm D call. This clonotype was obtained from a woman in her thirties or forties with COVID-19, enrolled during active disease. Sequenced material: peripheral blood. CDR3 region: CASSIITANQPQHF. The DNA of the CDR3 is TGTGCCAGTAGTATAATAACAGCCAATCAGCCCCAGCATTTT.